These 30 T cell receptor beta chains share one sample of origin, sequenced in a study of CD8+CD57+ T cells in acquired aplastic anemia. Genomic DNA templated the TCR beta VDJ and CDR3 profiling. A single record per CDR3 protein comes from TCRdb applying MiXCR to the reads. The sample includes approximately 160,000 distinct CDR3 sequences, around 43% of them seen just once. For sequencing, patients were chosen who had shown expansion of CD8+CD57+ cells by flow cytometry. The sample consisted of sorted CD4+, CD8+, or CD8+CD57+ T cells (not recorded which) from PBMCs. The receptors were sampled from a human donor with aplastic anemia.

This clonotype has at least ten counts. The V gene is TRBV12-5, the J gene TRBJ1-2; D may be TRBD1 (5 bases). The V and J ends lost 0 bases and 4 bases respectively, with 6 bases between them. The CDR3 spans 13 residues. Germline assignment: CDR1 LGHNT and CDR2 FRNRAP. CDR3 bases: TGTGCTAGTGGTTTGGTCGACAGCTATGGCTACACCTTC. Translating gives CASGLVDSYGYTF.

At least ten counts were recorded for this clonotype. The V gene is TRBV20-1, the J gene TRBJ1-3, with D possibly being TRBD1 (5 bases). Trimming shortened V by 6 bases and J by 2 bases, and 11 bases separated the two germline ends. This CDR3 region has 13 residues. Germline CDR1 and CDR2: DFQATT and SNEGSKA (reference sequence). CDR3: CSAGGNTGNTIYF. CDR3 coding DNA: TGCAGTGCCGGGGGGAACACTGGAAACACCATATATTTT.

The chain uses TRBV19 and TRBJ2-1; D unresolved. This CDR3 spans 15 amino acids. Germline V gene sequence: CDR1 LNHDA, CDR2 SQIVND (reference sequence). V dropped 4 bases and J dropped 5 bases, with 15 bases sitting between them. The CDR3 DNA reads TGTGCCAGTAGTAAAACAGCCTTTGCACACAATGAGCAGTTCTTC. It codes for CASSKTAFAHNEQFF.

This sequence joins TRBV19 and TRBJ2-5; 8 bases fit TRBD1. V lost 0 bases and J lost 5; bases outside the gene matches: 11. This CDR3 contains 17 residues. The V gene's germline CDR1 is LNHDA and CDR2 SQIVND (reference sequence). CDR3 sequence reads: CASSIDLWGRGLETQYF. The CDR3 DNA follows: TGTGCCAGTAGTATAGATCTATGGGGCAGGGGGCTTGAGACCCAGTACTTC.

The chain recombines TRBV19 with TRBJ2-1; D is uncertain. Germline loops: CDR1 LNHDA, CDR2 SQIVND (reference sequence). The CDR3 spans 16 residues. V lost 3 bases and J 1 base, leaving 13 bases between the germline ends. The CDR3 bases are TGTGCCAGTAGTATTGGTCGGTTTAAATCCTACAATGAGCAGTTCTTC. Translated: CASSIGRFKSYNEQFF.

This clonotype was counted between two and nine times. Since the CDR3 does not end with the conserved phenylalanine or tryptophan, this likely comes from a read error. It is unclear where the CDR3 begins or ends on the DNA, so no DNA is shown, and the CDR3 is as TCRdb lists it. The V call is TRBV5-6, the J call TRBJ2-5; TRBD2 is taken as the D call from the table, unchecked against the DNA. The CDR3 numbers 9 amino acids, ends counted. CDR1 and CDR2 (germline): SGHDT, YYEEEE. CDR3 residues: CASSQGLAG.

CDR3 sequence: CASSLTDTSEQYV. The CDR3 DNA is TGTGCCAGCAGTTTAACTGACACCAGCGAGCAGTACGTC. This chain joins TRBV12-3 or TRBV12-4 and TRBJ2-7; no clear D gene. This CDR3 contains 13 residues. V was clipped by 2 bases and J by 6 bases, with 11 bases between them.

This CDR3 is CASGFPSGTQYF. CDR3 nucleotide sequence: TGTGCTAGTGGTTTCCCTTCCGGGACCCAGTACTTC. V and J are TRBV12-5 and TRBJ2-5; D gene uncertain. This CDR3 spans 12 amino acids. Trimming shortened V by 3 bases and J by 7 bases, and 9 bases separated the two germline ends. Germline CDR1 reads LGHNT; CDR2 reads FRNRAP.

This sequence joins TRBV12-5 and TRBJ1-1; D ambiguous. The CDR3 is 15 amino acids. In germline, CDR1 is LGHNT, CDR2 FRNRAP. V lost 2 bases and J lost 1, with 11 bases in between. The CDR3 DNA follows: TGTGCTAGTGGTTTGAGCATAAGTGGGAACACTGAAGCTTTCTTT. Protein: CASGLSISGNTEAFF.

The rearrangement uses TRBV7-2 and TRBJ2-7; 9 positions match TRBD1. From germline, CDR1 is SGHTA and CDR2 FQGNSA. V lost 10 bases to trimming and J lost 2 bases; unmatched junction nucleotides: 6. The CDR3 extends over 13 amino acids. The DNA for the CDR3 is TGTGCCACAGGACAGGGGATCACCTACGAGCAGTACTTC. Translation gives CATGQGITYEQYF.

The rearrangement joins TRBV15 to TRBJ2-7; the D call may be TRBD1 or TRBD2 (5 bases each). This CDR3 spans 14 amino acids. V lost 3 bases and J lost 3, with 12 bases in between. Germline V lookup: CDR1 LNHNV, CDR2 YYDKDF (reference sequence). CDR3 sequence: CATSRGPGLYEQYF. The CDR3 DNA reads as TGTGCCACCAGCAGGGGACCAGGACTCTACGAGCAGTACTTC.

This clonotype was seen at least ten times. The CDR3 DNA reads as TGTGCCAGCAGTCCACACGAGTACACAGATACGCAGTATTTT. This gives the protein CASSPHEYTDTQYF. V is TRBV6-5 and J is TRBJ2-3, with D uncertain. V was cut by 5 bases and J by 2 bases, with 11 bases left in between. Germline-derived CDR1 and CDR2 are MNHEY and SVGAGI. This CDR3 is 14 amino acids long.

The chain has TRBV24-1 and TRBJ2-1, with 13 nucleotides matching TRBD2. The germline V gene has CDR1 KGHDR and CDR2 SFDVKD. There are 14 residues in the CDR3. V shed 12 bases, J shed 6 bases, and the junction held 7 bases outside the gene matches. The DNA of the CDR3 is TGTGCCGCCCGGACTAGCGGGGGCGGCAATGAGCAGTTCTTC. Amino acids: CAARTSGGGNEQFF.

This chain connects TRBV19 to TRBJ1-1; D is undetermined. Trimming took 10 bases from V and 0 from J, leaving 9 bases between them. The CDR3 sequence is 12 residues long. Germline CDR1 LNHDA, CDR2 SQIVND (reference sequence). Written as DNA, the CDR3 is TGTGCCATTAAGGGTTTGAACACTGAAGCTTTCTTT. This sequence encodes CAIKGLNTEAFF.

This clonotype was seen ten or more times. This chain links TRBV10-3 with TRBJ1-2; 8 positions agree with TRBD1. Germline-derived CDR1 and CDR2 are ENHRY and SYGVKD. The V gene end was trimmed by 6 bases and the J gene end by 8 bases; junction bases not matched to a gene: 8. CDR3 length: 13 residues. DNA of the CDR3: TGTGCCATCAGCCGGACAGGGATGGACGGCTACACCTTC. It codes for CAISRTGMDGYTF.

For this clonotype: This is likely a read error, given that the CDR3 carries no conserved phenylalanine or tryptophan at its end. The limits of the CDR3 on the DNA are not certain, so only TCRdb's listed CDR3 is given. The chain carries TRBV10-3 and TRBJ1-2; no check of the table's D call, TRBD1, against the DNA was made. From its first to its last residue, the CDR3 has 13 amino acids. Germline V gene sequence: CDR1 ENHRY, CDR2 SYGVKD. CDR3: CAISAGTASYFNP.

To note about this clonotype: A much larger clone lies a single base off, so this may be a read error. The V gene is TRBV5-1, the J gene TRBJ1-1; tentative D call: TRBD1 (6 bases). Germline CDR1 SGHRS, CDR2 YFSETQ. CDR3 length equals 14 residues. The CDR3 nucleotides are TGCGCCGGCAGCGCGACAGGATCGAACACTGAAGCTTTCTTT. Protein: CAGSATGSNTEAFF.

Only a few counts were recorded for this clonotype. This sequence joins TRBV3-1 and TRBJ1-6, with D maybe TRBD1 (5 bases). V gave up 6 bases and J gave up 11 bases, with 11 bases separating them. Looked up from germline, CDR1 is LGHDT and CDR2 is YNNKEL (reference sequence). The CDR3 sequence is 12 residues long. CDR3 in DNA: TGTGCCAGCAGTTACGGGGGGGCACCCCTCCACTTT. Amino acid sequence: CASSYGGAPLHF.

Here the CDR3 reads CATSDPPRGSTDTQYF. CDR3 sequence (DNA): TGTGCCACCAGTGATCCGCCGAGGGGAAGCACAGATACGCAGTATTTT. The chain carries TRBV24-1 and TRBJ2-3, with D perhaps assigned TRBD1 or TRBD2 (5 bases each). The germline V gene has CDR1 KGHDR and CDR2 SFDVKD. The CDR3 has 16 residues. With 3 bases removed from V and 0 bases from J, the gap between germline ends came to 12 bases.

The chain carries TRBV15 and TRBJ2-7; D gene uncertain. From germline, CDR1 is LNHNV and CDR2 YYDKDF (reference sequence). This CDR3 spans 12 amino acids. The V gene lost 0 bases and the J gene lost 5 bases, with 5 bases spanning the gap. The CDR3 region has the DNA TGTGCCACCAGCAGAGAAGGTAACGAGCAGTACTTC. As protein: CATSREGNEQYF.

Concerning this clonotype itself: Given a much more abundant clone one base away, this may be a read error. The chain employs TRBV4-1 and TRBJ2-5; D is perhaps TRBD1 or TRBD2 (7 bases each). This CDR3 is built from 18 residues. Deletions cut 0 bases from V and 5 bases from J, with 22 bases between. CDR1 and CDR2 (germline): MGHRA, YSYEKL. The CDR3 region has the DNA TGCGCCAGCAGCCAAGATCAGGGGGGGGCAGGGGTCCGGGAGACCCAGTACTTC. Its protein is CASSQDQGGAGVRETQYF.

The chain has TRBV11-1 and TRBJ2-3; 9 nucleotides line up with TRBD2. Germline CDR1 reads SGHAT; CDR2 reads FQDESV (reference sequence). V was clipped by 3 bases and J by 4 bases; unmatched bases: 8. This CDR3 contains 16 residues. The CDR3 protein is CASSFWVAGAADTQYF. As DNA, the CDR3 is TGTGCCAGCAGCTTTTGGGTAGCGGGGGCCGCAGATACGCAGTATTTT.

CDR3 nucleotide sequence: TGTGCCAGCAGCTTTGAGCTAGCGGGGGCTCCTAGGGCCCAGTACTTC. Translating it yields CASSFELAGAPRAQYF. The rearrangement links TRBV7-2 to TRBJ2-5; 10 bases line up with TRBD2. Germline CDR1 is SGHTA and CDR2 is FQGNSA. V lost 3 bases and J lost 9; bases outside the gene matches: 13. There are 16 residues in the CDR3.

In DNA, the CDR3 is TGTGCCAGCAGCTACGGAGGCGGGGCGATCTATGGCTACACCTTC. Its protein product is CASSYGGGAIYGYTF. The chain has TRBV7-9 and TRBJ1-2, with TRBD1 as a possible D gene (5 bases). The CDR3 runs to 15 residues. Germline CDR1 and CDR2: SEHNR and FQNEAQ (reference sequence). V lost 4 bases and J lost 4, with 16 bases in between. Combining the CDR3 with reference TRBV7-9 and TRBJ1-2 gives the whole variable domain DTGVSQNPRHKITKRGQNVTFRCDPISEHNRLYWYRQTLGQGPEFLTYFQNEAQLEKSRLLSDRFSAERPKGSFSTLEIQRTEQGDSAMYLCASSYGGGAIYGYTFGSGTRLTVV.

The sample holds one count of this clonotype. The rearrangement links TRBV10-3 to TRBJ1-4, with D tentatively TRBD1 (5 bases). There are 15 residues in the CDR3. CDR1 ENHRY and CDR2 SYGVKD come from the germline V gene. The V end lost 0 bases, the J end lost 7 bases, and 12 bases lay between the germline ends. CDR3 region: CAISESEGVGEKLFF. For the CDR3, the DNA is TGTGCCATCAGTGAGTCGGAAGGGGTAGGTGAAAAACTGTTTTTT.

The rearrangement links TRBV5-1 to TRBJ1-3; D ambiguous. Germline V gives CDR1 SGHRS, CDR2 YFSETQ. The V end lost 4 bases, the J end lost 0 bases, and 14 bases lay between the germline ends. CDR3 size: 16 residues. CDR3 residues: CASSLETVSSGNTIYF. DNA for the CDR3: TGCGCCAGCAGCCTAGAGACGGTGAGCTCTGGAAACACCATATATTTT.

This clonotype was recorded many times. J is TRBJ2-1 and V is TRBV12-3 or TRBV12-4; tentatively, D is TRBD1 (5 bases). V was trimmed by 2 bases and J by 6 bases, leaving 11 bases between them. The CDR3 covers 14 residues. The CDR3 sequence is CASSLRHTGNEQFF. CDR3 bases: TGTGCCAGCAGTTTAAGACACACAGGCAATGAGCAGTTCTTC.

This clonotype appeared once. The chain employs TRBV19 and TRBJ1-1; D is uncertain. V lost 6 bases to trimming and J lost 1 base, with 15 bases between them. CDR1 is LNHDA and CDR2 is SQIVND in the germline V gene (reference sequence). This CDR3 comprises 15 residues. The CDR3 nucleotides are TGTGCCAGTAGCCTGACAACATTCGGGAACACTGAAGCTTTCTTT. This translates into CASSLTTFGNTEAFF. The variable domain in full, with the rest retrieved from reference TRBV19 and TRBJ1-1, is DGGITQSPKYLFRKEGQNVTLSCEQNLNHDAMYWYRQDPGQGLRLIYYSQIVNDFQKGDIAEGYSVSREKKESFPLTVTSAQKNPTAFYLCASSLTTFGNTEAFFGQGTRLTVV.

J is TRBJ1-5 and V is TRBV10-1, with D perhaps TRBD1 (5 bases). CDR1 and CDR2 (germline): WNHNN, SYGVQD (reference sequence). Trimming pared 8 bases from V and 6 bases from J, leaving 11 bases between. The CDR3 is 12 amino acids. The CDR3 coding sequence is TGCGCCAGCGGTCAGGGCAGTCAGCCCCAGCATTTT. Translated, it gives CASGQGSQPQHF.

The J gene is TRBJ1-5, the V gene TRBV15; D remains unclear. The germline gives CDR1 LNHNV, CDR2 YYDKDF (reference sequence). Between the trimmed V and J ends, which lost 0 bases and 4 bases, there was a span of 13 bases. This CDR3 spans 16 amino acids. The CDR3 coding sequence is TGTGCCACCAGCAGAGATTATAGTCCCCCTAATCAGCCCCAGCATTTT. Encoded protein: CATSRDYSPPNQPQHF.